Listed below are T cell receptor beta chains from one sample, sequenced in a study of naive and memory T cell subsets. TCRdb processed the UMI-ligation and nested PCR reads anew with MiXCR; each CDR3 protein has one entry. The sample shows 80,000 to 95,000 distinct CDR3 sequences, approximately 9.2% of them seen only once. Input material: naive CD8+ T cells from blood. The receptors stem from a human donor in good health. Both conserved end residues are part of each CDR3. The D gene is left open where the match is weak. Only some rows state a clone size, as once, few, many or a class for expanded clones.

TRBJ1-1	-	many	TRBV29-1	CSATRLGHTEAFF	TGCAGCGCGACCCGGCTAGGGCACACTGAAGCTTTCTTT
TRBJ2-4	-	-	TRBV27	CASSLRKGSTDIQYF	TGTGCCAGCAGTTTAAGGAAGGGGTCAACGGACATTCAGTACTTC
TRBJ1-2	-	-	TRBV11-2	CASSPTVNGNYGYTF	TGTGCCAGCAGCCCCACGGTCAACGGGAACTATGGCTACACCTTC
TRBJ1-1	TRBD1	-	TRBV13	CASSSGTGNTEAFF	TGTGCCAGCAGCTCCGGGACAGGGAACACTGAAGCTTTCTTT
TRBJ2-1	-	few	TRBV9	CASSGLDRNNEQFF	TGTGCCAGCAGCGGACTAGACAGGAACAATGAGCAGTTCTTC
TRBJ2-1	-	-	TRBV7-9	CASSLSSRVVHEQFF	TGTGCCAGCAGCTTAAGCAGCAGGGTTGTCCATGAGCAGTTCTTC
TRBJ2-5	TRBD1	few	TRBV6-6	CASRTGGEETQYF	TGTGCCAGCAGGACAGGGGGGGAAGAGACCCAGTACTTC
TRBJ1-2	-	-	TRBV19	CASSIAYGGSFGYTF	TGTGCCAGTAGTATTGCTTACGGCGGGAGTTTCGGCTACACCTTC
TRBJ2-1	-	few	TRBV7-2	CASSLQDYNEQFF	TGTGCCAGCAGCTTACAGGACTACAATGAGCAGTTCTTC
TRBJ1-1	-	few	TRBV29-1	CSMTTLGAILDTEAFF	TGCAGCATGACGACTCTGGGGGCTATATTGGACACTGAAGCTTTCTTT
TRBJ2-6	TRBD1	many	TRBV2	CASRGRQGPSGANVLTF	TGTGCCAGCAGAGGCCGACAGGGTCCCTCTGGGGCCAACGTCCTGACTTTC
TRBJ2-1	-	few	TRBV3-1	CASSQDVTIAYEQFF	TGTGCCAGCAGCCAAGATGTAACCATTGCCTATGAGCAGTTCTTC
TRBJ1-1	TRBD1	few	TRBV5-6	CASSFTGQGPNTEAFF	TGTGCCAGCAGCTTTACGGGACAGGGGCCGAACACTGAAGCTTTCTTT
TRBJ2-7	-	-	TRBV28	CASGGPTNYEQYF	TGTGCCAGCGGAGGACCAACCAACTACGAGCAGTACTTC